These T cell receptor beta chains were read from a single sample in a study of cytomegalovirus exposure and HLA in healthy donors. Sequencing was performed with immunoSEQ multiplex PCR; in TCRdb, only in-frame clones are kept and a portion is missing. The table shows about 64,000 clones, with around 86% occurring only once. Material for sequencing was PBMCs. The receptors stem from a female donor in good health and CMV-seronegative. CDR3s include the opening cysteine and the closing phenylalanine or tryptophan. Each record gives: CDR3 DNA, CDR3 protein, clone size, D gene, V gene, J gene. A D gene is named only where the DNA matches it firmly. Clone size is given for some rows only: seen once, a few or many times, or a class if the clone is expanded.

CDR3 DNA: TGTGCCAGCAGCTTAAACGGGGCGCGGGGCGAGCAGTACTTC
CDR3 protein: CASSLNGARGEQYF
clone size: -
D gene: -
V gene: TRBV5-8
J gene: TRBJ2-7

CDR3 DNA: TGTGCCAGCAGCTTAGGAGACTTCGCCTACGAGCAGTACTTC
CDR3 protein: CASSLGDFAYEQYF
clone size: -
D gene: -
V gene: TRBV7-2
J gene: TRBJ2-7

CDR3 DNA: TGTGCCAGTAGTAATCTCGCAGGGGGCTATGGCTACACCTTC
CDR3 protein: CASSNLAGGYGYTF
clone size: -
D gene: TRBD1
V gene: TRBV19
J gene: TRBJ1-2

CDR3 DNA: TGTGCCAGCAGTTTGGGGACAGGGTTTTCACCCCTCCACTTT
CDR3 protein: CASSLGTGFSPLHF
clone size: -
D gene: TRBD1
V gene: TRBV27
J gene: TRBJ1-6

CDR3 DNA: TGTGCCAGCAGTAGTCCCGGGACAGGGGCGTACGAGCAGTACTTC
CDR3 protein: CASSSPGTGAYEQYF
clone size: -
D gene: TRBD1
V gene: TRBV27
J gene: TRBJ2-7

CDR3 DNA: TGTGCCAGCAGTCCCGGGACACTCGATAACACCGGGGAGCTGTTTTTT
CDR3 protein: CASSPGTLDNTGELFF
clone size: -
D gene: -
V gene: TRBV9
J gene: TRBJ2-2

CDR3 DNA: TGTGCCAGCAGCCTCTGGGACAGGGGCTTCGGAAACACCATATATTTT
CDR3 protein: CASSLWDRGFGNTIYF
clone size: -
D gene: TRBD1
V gene: TRBV7-8
J gene: TRBJ1-3

CDR3 DNA: TGCGCCAGCAGCTCGTCACAGGGGAGCACAGATACGCAGTATTTT
CDR3 protein: CASSSSQGSTDTQYF
clone size: once
D gene: TRBD1
V gene: TRBV5-1
J gene: TRBJ2-3

CDR3 DNA: TGCGCCAGCAGCGTCCACCCACAGTACGAGCAGTACTTC
CDR3 protein: CASSVHPQYEQYF
clone size: -
D gene: -
V gene: TRBV5-1
J gene: TRBJ2-7

CDR3 DNA: TGTGCCAGCAGCGGGGGTGTATACGAGCAGTACTTC
CDR3 protein: CASSGGVYEQYF
clone size: once
D gene: -
V gene: TRBV2
J gene: TRBJ2-7

CDR3 DNA: TGTGCCAGCAGCGTAGGTAAAACAGCCTATGCTAGCACAGATACGCAGTATTTT
CDR3 protein: CASSVGKTAYASTDTQYF
clone size: -
D gene: -
V gene: TRBV9
J gene: TRBJ2-3

CDR3 DNA: TGTGCCAGCAGTGAATGGGACAGGCCCACTGAAGCTTTCTTT
CDR3 protein: CASSEWDRPTEAFF
clone size: -
D gene: TRBD1
V gene: TRBV6-1
J gene: TRBJ1-1

CDR3 DNA: TGTGCCAGCAGCATCGAGCGGGGGGGCAGGGAGACCCAGTACTTC
CDR3 protein: CASSIERGGRETQYF
clone size: -
D gene: TRBD2
V gene: TRBV7-8
J gene: TRBJ2-5

CDR3 DNA: TGTGCCAGCAGCTTTTGGCAGGGAAATTCACTCCTCCACTTT
CDR3 protein: CASSFWQGNSLLHF
clone size: -
D gene: -
V gene: TRBV5-8
J gene: TRBJ1-6

CDR3 DNA: TGTGCTAGTGGTTTTAGCGGGGGCTCCTACGAGCAGTACTTC
CDR3 protein: CASGFSGGSYEQYF
clone size: -
D gene: TRBD2
V gene: TRBV12-5
J gene: TRBJ2-7

CDR3 DNA: TGCGCCAGCAGTGACCAGTCCGGGACAGGGAGCAACATTCAGTACTTC
CDR3 protein: CASSDQSGTGSNIQYF
clone size: -
D gene: TRBD1
V gene: TRBV10-1
J gene: TRBJ2-4

CDR3 DNA: TGTGCCAGCAGCGTACACGGGAGCTCCTACGAGCAGTACTTC
CDR3 protein: CASSVHGSSYEQYF
clone size: -
D gene: -
V gene: TRBV9
J gene: TRBJ2-7

CDR3 DNA: TGTGCCAGCAGTTTATCCCCAGGGGGCGATGGCTACACCTTC
CDR3 protein: CASSLSPGGDGYTF
clone size: -
D gene: TRBD1
V gene: TRBV27
J gene: TRBJ1-2

CDR3 DNA: TGTGCCAGCAGCTTCCCGGACAGGGGGCAGTCCTACGAGCAGTACTTC
CDR3 protein: CASSFPDRGQSYEQYF
clone size: -
D gene: TRBD1
V gene: TRBV5-4
J gene: TRBJ2-7

CDR3 DNA: TGTGCCAGCAGCTTAGTGGGACAGGGCGCTGTGGGCACTGAAGCTTTCTTT
CDR3 protein: CASSLVGQGAVGTEAFF
clone size: -
D gene: TRBD1
V gene: TRBV7-3
J gene: TRBJ1-1

CDR3 DNA: TGTGCCAGCTCAACGCCCGGGACTAGCGGGAGCTCCTACGAGCAGTACTTC
CDR3 protein: CASSTPGTSGSSYEQYF
clone size: -
D gene: TRBD2
V gene: TRBV18
J gene: TRBJ2-7

CDR3 DNA: TGTGCCAGCAGTTACTCACTAGCGGGGGCCACCGGGGAGCTGTTTTTT
CDR3 protein: CASSYSLAGATGELFF
clone size: -
D gene: TRBD2
V gene: TRBV6-6
J gene: TRBJ2-2

CDR3 DNA: TGTGCCAGCAGCGCTACAGGGGGTAATCAGCCCCAGCATTTT
CDR3 protein: CASSATGGNQPQHF
clone size: -
D gene: TRBD1
V gene: TRBV9
J gene: TRBJ1-5

CDR3 DNA: TGTGCCAGCAGTCACAGGGCCCAACGGCCTCTCGAGCAGTACTTC
CDR3 protein: CASSHRAQRPLEQYF
clone size: -
D gene: -
V gene: TRBV6-5
J gene: TRBJ2-7

CDR3 DNA: TGCGCCAGCAGCTCCCCCCGTACAGGGGCCCCTGAAAAACTGTTTTTT
CDR3 protein: CASSSPRTGAPEKLFF
clone size: -
D gene: TRBD1
V gene: TRBV4-3
J gene: TRBJ1-4

CDR3 DNA: TGTGCCAGTTCGACAGGGGCGAACTCCTACGAGCAGTACTTC
CDR3 protein: CASSTGANSYEQYF
clone size: -
D gene: TRBD1
V gene: TRBV5-4
J gene: TRBJ2-7

CDR3 DNA: TGTGCCAGCAGCCCCCGGGGGGTAAACACCGGGGAGCTGTTTTTT
CDR3 protein: CASSPRGVNTGELFF
clone size: -
D gene: TRBD2
V gene: TRBV6-4
J gene: TRBJ2-2

CDR3 DNA: TGTGCCAGCAGTGAAGCTGGTCTAGCGGGAGGGAAATACGAGCAGTACTTC
CDR3 protein: CASSEAGLAGGKYEQYF
clone size: -
D gene: TRBD2
V gene: TRBV2
J gene: TRBJ2-7